These 19 T cell receptor beta chains share one sample of origin, sequenced in a study of post-analysis software for immune sequencing data. Study findings and constraints: Patients showed TRBV5-6, TRBV5-1 and TRBV20-1 among roughly 5 TRBV segments more frequent than in controls.

Unique molecular identifiers had been added to the TCR beta cDNA libraries. A single record per CDR3 protein comes from TCRdb applying MiXCR to the PCR reads. Here the sample spans hundreds of thousands of distinct CDR3 sequences, around 27% being singletons. No antigen has been assigned to these receptors. Sequencing was done on a sample of blood. Source of these receptors: a girl aged 5 to 17 with multiple sclerosis.

This clonotype has only a few counts. This sequence joins TRBV5-1 and TRBJ1-1, with TRBD1 matching over 10 bases. The J segment lost 4 bases and the V segment lost 6 bases, leaving 9 bases of the junction unmatched. Germline CDR1 reads SGHRS; CDR2 reads YFSETQ. The CDR3 is 15 residues long. CDR3 nucleotides: TGCGCCAGCATCGGGACAGGGGTCGGTAGCACTGAAGCTTTCTTT. It codes for CASIGTGVGSTEAFF.

This clonotype occurred many times. The rearrangement joins TRBV27 to TRBJ2-1; a possible D gene is TRBD2 (6 bases). This CDR3 contains 13 residues. Per germline, CDR1 MNHEY and CDR2 SMNVEV (reference sequence). Trimming removed 3 bases at V and 14 bases at J, with 17 bases between. In DNA, the CDR3 is TGTGCCAGCAGTTTCGGGTTCGGCGGAGGGGAGTTCTTC. Encoded protein: CASSFGFGGGEFF.

Turning to this clonotype: A much larger clone lies a single base off, so this may be a read error. The rearrangement uses TRBV29-1 and TRBJ2-3; 11 bases line up with TRBD1. V shed 6 bases, J shed 1 base, and the junction held 3 bases outside the gene matches. Germline V gives CDR1 SQVTM, CDR2 ANQGSEA. The CDR3 is 14 residues long. The CDR3: CSVGTGGGTDTQYF. In DNA, the CDR3 is TGCAGCGTAGGGACAGGGGGGGGCACAGATACGCAGTATTTT.

As for this clonotype: This may be a read error: a much more frequent sequence differs by one nucleotide. The CDR3 ends on some other residue instead of the conserved phenylalanine or tryptophan, so this is likely a read error. The chain links TRBV6-5 to TRBJ2-1; D remains unclear. CDR3 size: 14 residues. The germline gives CDR1 MNHEY, CDR2 SVGAGI. Trimming took off 5 bases at V and 0 bases at J, with 8 bases between the two ends. CDR3 sequence reads: CASSQTSSYNEQFL. The CDR3 region has the DNA TGTGCCAGCAGTCAAACGAGCTCCTACAATGAGCAGTTCCTC.

This clonotype was detected many times. V is TRBV20-1 and J is TRBJ2-7; D gene ambiguous. Looked up from germline, CDR1 is DFQATT and CDR2 is SNEGSKA (reference sequence). This CDR3 contains 12 residues. V was shortened by 3 bases and J by 2 bases, with 8 bases between the two germline ends. The CDR3 spells CSARVDAYEQYF. The CDR3, as DNA: TGCAGTGCTAGGGTCGATGCCTACGAGCAGTACTTC.

The gene calls are TRBV27 and TRBJ2-2; D is unclear. Germline-derived CDR1 and CDR2 are MNHEY and SMNVEV (reference sequence). Trimming removed 7 bases at V and 8 bases at J, with 11 bases between. The CDR3 loop spans 12 amino acids. The CDR3: CASTRGDGELFF. CDR3 nucleotides: TGTGCCAGCACCCGCGGCGATGGGGAGCTGTTTTTT.

In the case of this clonotype: Its ends do not fully match the called genes, so a read error is possible. The chain carries TRBV5-6 and TRBJ2-7; a weak D match, TRBD1 (5 bases). The CDR3 has 15 residues. Germline lookup yields CDR1 SGHDT and CDR2 YYEEEE. The CDR3 here is CVSSLARAGRNEQYF. In nucleotides, the CDR3 is TGTGTCAGCAGCTTGGCCAGGGCCGGAAGAAACGAGCAGTACTTC.

In regard to this clonotype: The conserved final phenylalanine or tryptophan is absent from the CDR3, which likely points to a read error. The gene calls are TRBV6-5 and TRBJ2-3; D might be TRBD1 (6 bases). Between the trimmed V and J ends, which lost 0 bases and 4 bases, there was a span of 20 bases. Germline CDR1 and CDR2: MNHEY and SVGAGI. The CDR3 length is 18 residues. The DNA for the CDR3 is TGTGCCAGCAGTTACTCGTCGGAAGGGACACCGTGGGCAGATACGCAGTATGTT. This sequence encodes CASSYSSEGTPWADTQYV.

This clonotype was found many times. The J gene is TRBJ1-6, the V gene TRBV7-2, with D maybe TRBD1 (6 bases). CDR3 length: 16 residues. CDR1 is SGHTA and CDR2 is FQGNSA in the germline V gene. The V end lost 2 bases, the J end lost 6 bases, and 14 bases lay between the germline ends. The CDR3 nucleotides read TGTGCCAGCAGCTTACCCCCTGGGGGGGCTAATTCACCCCTCCACTTT. This translates into CASSLPPGGANSPLHF.

This rearrangement joins TRBV29-1 to TRBJ1-1, with D unclear. This CDR3 contains 12 residues. Germline V gene data show CDR1 as SQVTM and CDR2 as ANQGSEA. Trimming cost V 8 bases and J 3 bases, with 13 bases left between them. The CDR3 DNA follows: TGCAGCACGTTGGAGTGGGACACTGAAGCTTTCTTT. It codes for CSTLEWDTEAFF.

This clonotype has more than one count but fewer than ten. The V gene is TRBV10-3, the J gene TRBJ1-5; tentative D call: TRBD1 (5 bases). The length of the CDR3 is 15 residues. The V end was cut by 0 bases, the J end by 6 bases, with 12 bases between. Germline CDR1 and CDR2: ENHRY and SYGVKD. CDR3 in amino acids: CAISESGQGTQPQHF. As DNA, the CDR3 is TGTGCCATCAGTGAGTCGGGGCAGGGCACTCAGCCCCAGCATTTT.

In this sample, this clonotype turned up a few times. The rearrangement links TRBV5-1 to TRBJ2-5, with D unclear. Trimming pared 0 bases from V and 2 bases from J, leaving 11 bases between. The CDR3 is 15 residues long. Germline assignment: CDR1 SGHRS and CDR2 YFSETQ. The CDR3 nucleotides are TGCGCCAGCAGCTTGGTCCGAAACCGGCAAGAGACCCAGTACTTC. Amino acid sequence: CASSLVRNRQETQYF. The complete variable domain, with remaining parts taken from reference TRBV5-1 and TRBJ2-5, reads KAGVTQTPRYLIKTRGQQVTLSCSPISGHRSVSWYQQTPGQGLQFLFEYFSETQRNKGNFPGRFSGRQFSNSRSEMNVSTLELGDSALYLCASSLVRNRQETQYFGPGTRLLVL.

This clonotype is a singleton in its sample. The V and J genes are TRBV20-1 and TRBJ1-5; TRBD1 is a possible D gene (5 bases). The CDR3 sequence is 15 residues long. CDR1 is DFQATT and CDR2 is SNEGSKA in the germline V gene (reference sequence). V was clipped by 5 bases and J by 1 base, with 15 bases between them. CDR3 sequence: CSAHPWGDSNQPQHF. The CDR3 DNA reads as TGCAGTGCTCATCCCTGGGGGGACAGCAATCAGCCCCAGCATTTT.

There are many counts of this clonotype. This chain uses TRBV7-2 with TRBJ2-7, with a possible D match to TRBD1 (5 bases). V was cut by 4 bases and J by 1 base, with 8 bases left in between. Germline-derived CDR1 and CDR2 are SGHTA and FQGNSA. CDR3 length: 13 amino acids. CDR3 nucleotides: TGTGCCAGCAGCTATACAGGATCCTACGAGCAGTACTTC. Its translation is CASSYTGSYEQYF.

The chain recombines TRBV28 with TRBJ2-1; maybe TRBD1 (6 bases). Germline CDR1 reads MDHEN; CDR2 reads SYDVKM. V was clipped by 8 bases and J by 5 bases, with 19 bases between them. CDR3 size: 15 residues. In DNA form, the CDR3 reads TGTGCCAGCCTGGGGATGGGACACCTAAACAATGAGCAGTTCTTC. As protein: CASLGMGHLNNEQFF.

This clonotype was counted between two and nine times. The rearrangement uses TRBV6-5 and TRBJ1-1; 7 nucleotides line up with TRBD1. With 2 bases clipped from V and 5 bases from J, the junction kept 8 bases outside the gene matches. This CDR3 spans 15 amino acids. In germline, CDR1 is MNHEY, CDR2 SVGAGI. The CDR3 bases are TGTGCCAGCAGTTACACCCAAGGGGGCCGGACTGAAGCTTTCTTT. It yields the protein CASSYTQGGRTEAFF.

The chain combines TRBV6-6 with TRBJ2-5; a weak D match, TRBD1 (5 bases). CDR3 length: 14 residues. From germline, CDR1 is MNHNY and CDR2 SVGAGI (reference sequence). The V end lost 2 bases, the J end lost 7 bases, and 14 bases lay between the germline ends. The CDR3 DNA follows: TGTGCCAGCAGTTACCTAAACAGCCAGGGGACCCAGTACTTC. This translates into CASSYLNSQGTQYF.

This clonotype turned up a few times. The J gene is TRBJ1-1, the V gene TRBV12-3 or TRBV12-4; D is ambiguous. Trimming removed 1 base at V and 6 bases at J, with 6 bases between. This CDR3 is built from 12 residues. The CDR3 spells CASSLERSEAFF. The CDR3 region has the DNA TGTGCCAGCAGTTTAGAGCGTTCTGAAGCTTTCTTT.

For the CDR3, the DNA is TGTGCCAGCAGCCAAGAGCCGGGACACGGTTACGAGCAGTACTTC. It codes for CASSQEPGHGYEQYF. This chain connects TRBV3-1 to TRBJ2-7; D might be TRBD1 (6 bases). In germline, CDR1 is LGHDT, CDR2 YNNKEL (reference sequence). The CDR3 spans 15 residues. Trimming removed 0 bases from V and 4 bases from J, with 13 bases in between.